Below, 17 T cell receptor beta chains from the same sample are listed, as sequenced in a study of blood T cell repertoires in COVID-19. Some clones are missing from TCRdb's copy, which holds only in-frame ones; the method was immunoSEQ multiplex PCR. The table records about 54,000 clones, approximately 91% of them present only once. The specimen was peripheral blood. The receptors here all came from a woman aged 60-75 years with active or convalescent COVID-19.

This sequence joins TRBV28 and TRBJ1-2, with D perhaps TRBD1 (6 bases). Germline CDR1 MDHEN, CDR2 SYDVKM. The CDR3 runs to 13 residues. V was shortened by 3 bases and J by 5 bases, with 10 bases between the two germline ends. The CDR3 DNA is TGTGCCAGCAGTTTCAGGGGAGGGTATGGCTACACCTTC. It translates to CASSFRGGYGYTF.

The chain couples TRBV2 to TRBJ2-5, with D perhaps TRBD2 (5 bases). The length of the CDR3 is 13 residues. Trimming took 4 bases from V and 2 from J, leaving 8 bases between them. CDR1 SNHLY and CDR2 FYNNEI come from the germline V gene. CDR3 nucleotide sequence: TGTGCCAGCAGTGGGACGGGGCAAGAGACCCAGTACTTC. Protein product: CASSGTGQETQYF.

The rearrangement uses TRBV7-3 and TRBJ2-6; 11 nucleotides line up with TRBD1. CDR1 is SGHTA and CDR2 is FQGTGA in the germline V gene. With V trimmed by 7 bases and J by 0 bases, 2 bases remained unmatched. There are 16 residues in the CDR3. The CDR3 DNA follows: TGTGCCAGCAAGGGGACAGGGGGCTCTGGGGCCAACGTCCTGACTTTC. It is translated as CASKGTGGSGANVLTF.

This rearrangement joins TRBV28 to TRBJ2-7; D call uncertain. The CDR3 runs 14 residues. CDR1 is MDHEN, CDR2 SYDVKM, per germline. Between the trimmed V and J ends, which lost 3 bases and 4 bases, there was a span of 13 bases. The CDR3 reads CASSFLGRNYEQYF. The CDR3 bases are TGTGCCAGCAGTTTTCTAGGAAGGAATTACGAGCAGTACTTC.

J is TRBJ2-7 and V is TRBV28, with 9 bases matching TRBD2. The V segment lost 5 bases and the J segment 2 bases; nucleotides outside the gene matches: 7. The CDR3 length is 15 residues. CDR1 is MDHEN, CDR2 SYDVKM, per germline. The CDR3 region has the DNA TGTGCCAGCAGTCCCCTAGCGGGACGCACCTACGAGCAGTACTTC. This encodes CASSPLAGRTYEQYF.

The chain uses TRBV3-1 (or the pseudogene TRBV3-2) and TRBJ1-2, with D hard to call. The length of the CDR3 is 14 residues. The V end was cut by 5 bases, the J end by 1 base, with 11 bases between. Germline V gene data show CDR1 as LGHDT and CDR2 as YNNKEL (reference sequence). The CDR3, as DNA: TGTGCCAGCAGCGCGCGGGGTTATAACTATGGCTACACCTTC. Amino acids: CASSARGYNYGYTF.

CDR3: CASSPGDTWSGYTF. CDR3 in DNA: TGTGCCAGCTCACCGGGGGACACATGGAGCGGCTACACCTTC. The V and J genes are TRBV18 and TRBJ1-2; maybe TRBD1 (6 bases). The ends were cut back, 3 bases at V and 8 bases at J, with 16 bases in the middle. CDR3 size: 14 residues. Germline-derived CDR1 and CDR2 are KGHSH and LQKENI.

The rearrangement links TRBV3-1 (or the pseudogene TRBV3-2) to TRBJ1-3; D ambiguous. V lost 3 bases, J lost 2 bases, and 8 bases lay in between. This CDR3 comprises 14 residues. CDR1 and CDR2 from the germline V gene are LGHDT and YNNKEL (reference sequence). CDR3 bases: TGTGCCAGCAGCCATGACAAGGCTGGAAACACCATATATTTT. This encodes CASSHDKAGNTIYF.

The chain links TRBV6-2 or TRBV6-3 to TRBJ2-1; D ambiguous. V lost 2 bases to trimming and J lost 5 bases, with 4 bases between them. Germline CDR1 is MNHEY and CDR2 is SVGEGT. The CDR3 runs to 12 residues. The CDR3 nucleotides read TGTGCCAGCAGTTACCCCGACAATGAGCAGTTCTTC. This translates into CASSYPDNEQFF.

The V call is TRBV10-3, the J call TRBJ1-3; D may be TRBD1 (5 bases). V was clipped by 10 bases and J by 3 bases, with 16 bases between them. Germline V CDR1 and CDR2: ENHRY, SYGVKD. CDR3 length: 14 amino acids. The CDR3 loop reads CATQKTTDGNTIYF. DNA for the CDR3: TGTGCCACCCAAAAGACGACAGATGGAAACACCATATATTTT.

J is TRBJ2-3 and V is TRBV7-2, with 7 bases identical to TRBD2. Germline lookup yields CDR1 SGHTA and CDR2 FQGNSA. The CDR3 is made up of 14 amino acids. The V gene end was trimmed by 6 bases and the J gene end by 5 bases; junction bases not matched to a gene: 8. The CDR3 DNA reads TGTGCCAGCAGTTCCGCGGGGGTAAGAGATACGCAGTATTTT. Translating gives CASSSAGVRDTQYF.

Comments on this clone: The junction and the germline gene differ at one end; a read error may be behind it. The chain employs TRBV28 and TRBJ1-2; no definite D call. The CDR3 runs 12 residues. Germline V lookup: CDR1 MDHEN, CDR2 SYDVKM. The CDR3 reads CASSLTKYGYTF. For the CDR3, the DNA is TGTGCCAGCAGTCTGACTAAATATGGCTACACCTTC.

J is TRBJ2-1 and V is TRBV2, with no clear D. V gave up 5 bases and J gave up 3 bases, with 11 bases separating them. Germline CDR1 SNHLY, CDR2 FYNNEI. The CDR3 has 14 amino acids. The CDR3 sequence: CASSFAENYNEQFF. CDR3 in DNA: TGTGCCAGCAGTTTCGCGGAGAACTACAATGAGCAGTTCTTC.

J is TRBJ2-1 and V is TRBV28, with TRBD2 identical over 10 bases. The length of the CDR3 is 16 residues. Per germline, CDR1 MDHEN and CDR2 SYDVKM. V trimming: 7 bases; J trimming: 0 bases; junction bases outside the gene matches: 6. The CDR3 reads CASTLLAGSSYNEQFF. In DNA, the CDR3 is TGTGCCAGCACCCTACTAGCGGGGAGCTCCTACAATGAGCAGTTCTTC. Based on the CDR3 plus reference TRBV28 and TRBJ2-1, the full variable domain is DVKVTQSSRYLVKRTGEKVFLECVQDMDHENMFWYRQDPGLGLRLIYFSYDVKMKEKGDIPEGYSVSREKKERFSLILESASTNQTSMYLCASTLLAGSSYNEQFFGPGTRLTVL.

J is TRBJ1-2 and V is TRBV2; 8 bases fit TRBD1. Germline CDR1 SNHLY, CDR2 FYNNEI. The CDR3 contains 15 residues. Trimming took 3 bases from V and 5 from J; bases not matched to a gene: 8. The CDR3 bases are TGTGCCAGCAGTGAGGGGGCAGGGGGCAATTATGGCTACACCTTC. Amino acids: CASSEGAGGNYGYTF.

The CDR3 spells CASSPRLAGDNEQFF. Written as DNA, the CDR3 is TGTGCCAGCAGCCCACGACTAGCGGGAGACAATGAGCAGTTCTTC. The chain employs TRBV5-8 and TRBJ2-1; 12 nucleotides agree with TRBD2. The germline V gene encodes CDR1 SGHTS and CDR2 YDEGEE. Trimming at V came to 4 bases and at J to 5 bases, leaving 4 bases not matched to a gene. The CDR3 runs 15 residues. The full variable domain, completed using reference TRBV5-8 and TRBJ2-1, is EAGVTQSPTHLIKTRGQQATLRCSPISGHTSVYWYQQALGLGLQFLLWYDEGEERNRGNFPPRFSGRQFPNYSSELNVNALELEDSALYLCASSPRLAGDNEQFFGPGTRLTVL.

CDR3 in DNA: TGTGCCAGCAGTTTAGTGGGACTAGCGGGAGGAGAGACCCAGTACTTC. Protein product: CASSLVGLAGGETQYF. This sequence joins TRBV28 and TRBJ2-5, with 15 bases fitting TRBD2. The germline gives CDR1 MDHEN, CDR2 SYDVKM. The CDR3 is 16 amino acids. With 2 bases clipped from V and 4 bases from J, the junction kept 2 bases outside the gene matches.